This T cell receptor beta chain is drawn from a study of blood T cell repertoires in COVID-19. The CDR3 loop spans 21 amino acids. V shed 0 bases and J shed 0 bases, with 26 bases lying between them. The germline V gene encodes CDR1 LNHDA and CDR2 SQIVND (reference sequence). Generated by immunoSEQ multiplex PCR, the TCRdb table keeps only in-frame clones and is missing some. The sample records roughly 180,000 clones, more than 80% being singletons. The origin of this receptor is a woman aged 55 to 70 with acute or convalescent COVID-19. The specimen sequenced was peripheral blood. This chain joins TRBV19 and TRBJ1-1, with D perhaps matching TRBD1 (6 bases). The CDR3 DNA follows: TGTGCCAGTAGTATAGATCCTGGACAGCTTACATGGAGTGTCATGAACACTGAAGCTTTCTTT. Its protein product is CASSIDPGQLTWSVMNTEAFF.